A selection of T cell receptor beta chains follows, all from one sample in a study of cytomegalovirus exposure and HLA in healthy donors. Generated by immunoSEQ multiplex PCR, the TCRdb table keeps only in-frame clones and is missing some. This listing includes around 53,000 clones. The sequenced material came from PBMCs. The receptors here all came from a man in his late teens or twenties in good health and CMV-seropositive. The CDR3 runs from the conserved cysteine through the conserved F or W. The D gene is left open where the match is weak.

v_gene,j_gene,d_gene,CDR3aa
TRBV19,TRBJ2-7,-,CASTPNGWGTYYEQYF
TRBV2,TRBJ2-3,TRBD1,CASPGTGPKDTQYF
TRBV30,TRBJ2-3,TRBD2,CAYGLAGGDTQYF
TRBV28,TRBJ2-7,TRBD1,CASSLWGTGTYEQYF
TRBV9,TRBJ2-2,-,CASSVGVANTGELFF
TRBV11-2,-,TRBD2,CASSLVGTSDYEQYF
TRBV28,TRBJ1-1,-,CASSLSSARAEAFF
TRBV29-1,TRBJ1-1,-,CSVGGGDTEAFF
TRBV11-2,TRBJ2-7,TRBD2,CASSPLAGASYEQYF
TRBV5-1,TRBJ1-4,TRBD1,CASSLAPPGGEKLFF
TRBV6-5,TRBJ1-1,-,CASSYSGDLTEAFF
TRBV30,TRBJ2-5,TRBD2,CAWSEELAGGQYF
TRBV19,TRBJ2-6,TRBD1,CASSSDRVGANVLTF
TRBV7-9,TRBJ1-1,TRBD1,CASTLMGQGNTEAFF
TRBV27,TRBJ2-1,TRBD1,CASSPADRLYNEQFF
TRBV4-1,TRBJ2-7,-,CASSQTGFEQYF
TRBV4-1,TRBJ2-7,TRBD2,CASSQATSGIYEQYF
TRBV18,TRBJ2-5,-,CASSPPAGGKETQYF
TRBV10-3,TRBJ1-1,-,CAISHDRNTEAFF
TRBV28,TRBJ1-1,TRBD1,CASRPGTDTKPEAFF
TRBV5-4,TRBJ2-3,-,CASSLPQADTQYF
TRBV20-1,TRBJ2-1,-,CSRTSYNEQFF